These T cell receptor beta chains were read from a single sample in a study of Graves' ophthalmopathy and Graves' hyperthyroidism. TCRdb itself ran the multiplex PCR reads through MiXCR, one entry per CDR3 protein. The sample lists about 39,000 distinct CDR3 sequences, approximately 46% occurring once. Sequenced material: peripheral blood. These receptors were obtained from an adult woman with stable Graves' hyperthyroidism. Each CDR3 is given with its conserved first and last residue. D genes are given only for firm matches. Clone size appears in some rows only: once, few, many, or a class for an expanded clone.

len,j_gene,d_gene,v_gene,abundance,CDR3aa,CDR3nt
13,TRBJ2-7,-,TRBV27,many,CASSWTGGNEQYF,TGTGCCAGCAGTTGGACGGGCGGAAACGAGCAGTACTTC
16,TRBJ2-3,TRBD2,TRBV20-1,-,CSARGTSGTSTDTQYF,TGCAGTGCTAGGGGAACTAGCGGTACTAGCACAGATACGCAGTATTTT
12,TRBJ1-1,-,TRBV29-1,medium-sized,CSVAHTDTEAFF,TGCAGCGTTGCCCACACTGACACTGAAGCTTTCTTT
16,TRBJ1-1,TRBD1,TRBV6-6,many,CASSPTLDRKNTEAFF,TGTGCCAGCAGCCCTACGTTGGACAGGAAGAACACTGAAGCTTTCTTT
13,TRBJ1-2,-,TRBV20-1,many,CSAREQQGRGYTF,TGCAGTGCTAGAGAGCAGCAGGGTCGGGGCTACACCTTC
13,TRBJ2-3,-,TRBV20-1,many,CSARRTSTDTQYF,TGCAGTGCTAGGCGGACTAGCACAGATACGCAGTATTTT
17,TRBJ1-2,TRBD1,TRBV5-1,many,CASSLPESRGLDYGNTF,TGCGCCAGCAGCTTGCCGGAAAGCAGGGGGCTGGACTATGGCAACACCTTC
15,TRBJ1-2,TRBD1,TRBV5-6,many,CASSPRQTGNYGYTF,TGTGCCAGCAGCCCTCGACAGACAGGGAACTATGGCTACACCTTC
17,TRBJ2-5,TRBD2,TRBV7-3,-,CASSPRTSGRSKETQYF,TGTGCCAGCAGCCCCAGGACTAGCGGGAGGTCCAAAGAGACCCAGTACTTC
15,TRBJ2-3,-,TRBV5-1,many,CASSLGSPSTDTQYF,TGCGCCAGCAGCTTGGGTTCCCCTAGCACAGATACGCAGTATTTT
16,TRBJ1-4,TRBD1,TRBV20-1,many,CSARPFDRGGGEKLFF,TGCAGTGCTAGGCCTTTCGACAGGGGTGGCGGGGAAAAACTGTTTTTT
17,TRBJ2-6,TRBD2,TRBV20-1,-,CSAEGSSGRAGANVLTF,TGCAGTGCCGAGGGGTCTAGCGGGAGGGCTGGGGCCAACGTCCTGACTTTC
16,TRBJ2-7,TRBD1,TRBV4-2,-,CASSQDPGTGGHEQYF,TGTGCCAGCAGCCAAGATCCCGGGACAGGGGGCCACGAGCAGTACTTC
15,TRBJ2-5,TRBD2,TRBV20-1,-,CSARALGLVRETQYF,TGCAGTGCTAGAGCTTTGGGACTAGTGAGGGAGACCCAGTACTTC
18,TRBJ2-5,TRBD2,TRBV7-8,-,CASSLAPASGRAGQTQYF,TGTGCCAGCAGCTTAGCGCCGGCTAGCGGGAGGGCCGGGCAGACCCAGTACTTC
14,TRBJ1-4,-,TRBV6-1,-,CAGSTRDVNEKLLF,TGTGCCGGCAGCACCCGGGACGTTAATGAAAAACTGCTTTTT
15,TRBJ1-5,-,TRBV6-6,few,CASSMGLLSNQPQHF,TGTGCCAGCAGCATGGGACTCCTGAGCAATCAGCCCCAGCATTTT
14,TRBJ2-7,TRBD1,TRBV7-8,few,CASSPGTGVYEQYF,TGTGCCAGCAGTCCCGGGACAGGGGTCTACGAGCAGTACTTC
14,TRBJ2-5,-,TRBV20-1,few,CSARVGSMGETQYF,TGCAGTGCTAGAGTTGGGAGCATGGGGGAGACCCAGTACTTC
17,TRBJ2-2,TRBD1,TRBV7-9,-,CASSANDRGLQGGELFF,TGTGCCAGCAGCGCAAATGACAGGGGGCTTCAGGGCGGGGAGCTGTTTTTT
15,TRBJ2-7,-,TRBV6-1,many,CASSGRGLLSYEQYF,TGTGCCAGCAGTGGGAGGGGACTTCTCTCCTACGAGCAGTACTTC
13,TRBJ1-6,-,TRBV5-1,once,CASSFTGPSPLHF,TGCGCCAGCAGCTTTACAGGGCCTTCACCCCTCCACTTT
13,TRBJ2-7,TRBD2,TRBV29-1,once,CSVEGLLAGEQYF,TGCAGCGTTGAAGGTTTACTAGCGGGAGAGCAGTACTTC
14,TRBJ1-5,-,TRBV6-1,many,CASSPQGSDQPQHF,TGTGCCAGCAGCCCGCAGGGTTCTGATCAGCCCCAGCATTTT
12,TRBJ1-1,-,TRBV29-1,-,CSSGLEVTEAFF,TGCAGCTCAGGTTTGGAAGTCACTGAAGCTTTCTTT
13,TRBJ2-7,-,TRBV5-1,many,CASSLDLGSEQYF,TGCGCCAGCAGCTTGGATTTAGGGAGCGAGCAGTACTTC
13,TRBJ1-1,-,TRBV14,many,CASSQGTNTEAFF,TGTGCCAGCAGCCAAGGGACGAACACTGAAGCTTTCTTT
14,TRBJ1-6,-,TRBV10-3,-,CAISESGGNSPLHF,TGTGCCATCAGTGAGTCAGGGGGGAATTCACCCCTCCACTTT
14,TRBJ2-7,-,TRBV10-3,once,CASAPGAGDYEQYF,TGTGCCAGCGCCCCAGGGGCGGGGGACTACGAGCAGTACTTC
13,TRBJ1-2,-,TRBV10-3,many,CASEEGTNYGYTF,TGTGCCTCCGAAGAAGGTACTAACTATGGCTACACCTTC
12,TRBJ1-2,-,TRBV29-1,once,CSVLDTSMGYIF,TGCAGTGTCTTAGACACGTCTATGGGCTACATCTTC
14,TRBJ1-2,TRBD1,TRBV29-1,-,CSVEDGTGEGGYTF,TGCAGCGTTGAAGATGGGACAGGGGAGGGAGGCTACACCTTC
9,TRBJ2-2,-,TRBV20-1,once,CSARGELFF,TGCAGTGCTAGAGGGGAGCTGTTTTTT
12,TRBJ2-7,-,TRBV7-9,many,CASTGDSYEQYF,TGTGCCAGCACGGGGGACTCCTACGAGCAGTACTTC
12,TRBJ1-4,TRBD1,TRBV29-1,many,CSVGQGREKLFF,TGCAGCGTGGGACAGGGCAGGGAAAAACTGTTTTTT
16,TRBJ2-5,TRBD2,TRBV24-1,-,CATSERLAGGLKTQYF,TGTGCCACCAGTGAACGACTAGCGGGAGGGTTAAAGACCCAGTACTTC
15,TRBJ2-5,-,TRBV10-3,many,CAISERDSAAETQYF,TGTGCCATCAGTGAACGGGACTCAGCGGCTGAGACCCAGTACTTC
15,TRBJ2-3,TRBD2,TRBV20-1,-,CSAARGGDFTDTQYF,TGCAGTGCCGCCCGCGGGGGGGATTTCACAGATACGCAGTATTTT
14,TRBJ1-2,-,TRBV10-3,-,CAITSPDSLSGYTF,TGTGCCATCACCAGCCCGGACAGCTTGAGTGGCTACACCTTC
15,TRBJ1-1,TRBD1,TRBV29-1,-,CSVSGTGGGNTEAFF,TGCAGCGTGTCCGGGACAGGGGGCGGGAACACTGAAGCTTTCTTT
14,TRBJ2-5,-,TRBV10-3,-,CAISGTGPLVTQYF,TGTGCCATCAGCGGGACTGGTCCACTGGTCACCCAGTACTTC
13,TRBJ2-5,-,TRBV9,few,CASSPGTQETQYF,TGTGCCAGCAGCCCCGGGACACAAGAGACCCAGTACTTC
14,TRBJ2-7,TRBD2,TRBV20-1,-,CSARIAGARLEQYF,TGCAGTGCTAGAATAGCGGGAGCCCGTTTGGAGCAGTACTTC
12,TRBJ1-2,-,TRBV25-1,many,CASKDSGGGYTF,TGTGCCAGCAAAGACAGCGGTGGAGGCTACACCTTC
14,TRBJ1-5,TRBD1,TRBV5-1,many,CASSLSGTGSPQHF,TGCGCCAGCAGCTTGTCCGGGACAGGGTCTCCCCAGCATTTT
15,TRBJ2-7,TRBD2,TRBV7-8,-,CASSLARGGTGEQYF,TGTGCCAGCAGCTTAGCTAGGGGAGGGACCGGGGAGCAGTACTTC
14,TRBJ2-2,TRBD2,TRBV6-1,-,CASKTSGSAGELFF,TGTGCCAGCAAGACTAGCGGGAGCGCCGGGGAGCTGTTTTTT
14,TRBJ2-5,TRBD2,TRBV20-1,-,CSAMRLAGVETQYF,TGCAGTGCTATGAGATTAGCGGGAGTAGAGACCCAGTACTTC
13,TRBJ2-7,TRBD1,TRBV5-1,many,CASSIGQGGEQYF,TGCGCCAGCAGCATCGGACAGGGAGGCGAGCAGTACTTC
18,TRBJ2-5,TRBD1,TRBV24-1,-,CATSEGPGTGGAWETQYF,TGTGCCACCAGTGAAGGACCCGGGACAGGGGGCGCCTGGGAGACCCAGTACTTC